A single sample is the source of the 26 T cell receptor beta chains below, sequenced in a study of STAT5B mutations in CD4+ large granular lymphocyte leukemia. Some clones are missing from TCRdb's copy, which holds only in-frame ones; the method was immunoSEQ multiplex PCR. The sample contains about 3,500 clones, roughly 87% of which appear only once. Sequenced material: CD4+ T cells from blood buffy coats. The receptors here all came from a human donor in good health.

The chain joins TRBV27 to TRBJ2-3, with 14 bases aligning to TRBD2. The germline V gene encodes CDR1 MNHEY and CDR2 SMNVEV (reference sequence). This CDR3 spans 13 amino acids. V shed 5 bases and J 10 bases; nucleotides not matched to a gene: 2. CDR3 coding DNA: TGTGCCAGCAGTGGGGGACTAGCGGGAGCGCAGTATTTT. The encoded protein is CASSGGLAGAQYF.

The chain carries TRBV19 and TRBJ1-2; no clear D. Germline-derived CDR1 and CDR2 are LNHDA and SQIVND (reference sequence). V gave up 6 bases and J gave up 4 bases, with 6 bases separating them. The CDR3 contains 11 residues. Here the CDR3 DNA reads TGTGCCAGTAGCCGTTCCTATGGCTACACCTTC. Translating it yields CASSRSYGYTF.

The V call is TRBV6-5, the J call TRBJ2-7, with TRBD1 matching over 8 bases. Germline lookup yields CDR1 MNHEY and CDR2 SVGAGI. Unmatched junction bases numbered 10, after V lost 6 bases and J lost 3 bases. This CDR3 is 15 amino acids long. CDR3 nucleotides: TGTGCCAGCAGGATTGGACAGGGTCCCATCTACGAGCAGTACTTC. As protein: CASRIGQGPIYEQYF.

This chain joins TRBV28 and TRBJ1-1, with 8 bases fitting TRBD1. The germline CDR1 and CDR2 sequences are MDHEN and SYDVKM. Trimming removed 6 bases from V and 5 bases from J; junction bases left unmatched: 8. CDR3 size: 14 residues. CDR3 bases: TGTGCCAGCAGACGCCGACAGGGGAGGACTGAAGCTTTCTTT. Translating gives CASRRRQGRTEAFF.

This chain joins TRBV27 and TRBJ2-1, with 12 bases aligning to TRBD2. V was pared by 4 bases and J by 9 bases, with 7 bases of the junction left unmatched. This CDR3 spans 15 amino acids. Germline-derived CDR1 and CDR2 are MNHEY and SMNVEV (reference sequence). The CDR3 region is CASSYLAGGLSEQFF. CDR3 in DNA: TGTGCCAGCAGTTACCTAGCGGGAGGGCTTAGTGAGCAGTTCTTC.

The chain has TRBV4-3 and TRBJ2-1; 8 positions agree with TRBD2. The germline gives CDR1 LGHNA, CDR2 YSLEER. The CDR3 covers 15 residues. With V trimmed by 2 bases and J by 1 base, 1 base remained unmatched. This CDR3 reads CASSQRLASYNEQFF. CDR3 DNA sequence: TGCGCCAGCAGCCAAAGACTAGCGTCCTACAATGAGCAGTTCTTC.

This rearrangement joins TRBV6-1 to TRBJ2-7, with D hard to call. Germline CDR1 MNHNS, CDR2 SASEGT. The CDR3 covers 13 residues. Trimming stripped 3 bases from V and 4 bases from J, with 10 bases between. The CDR3 is CASSDGPEYEQYF. The CDR3 DNA follows: TGTGCCAGCAGTGACGGTCCAGAGTACGAGCAGTACTTC.

The rearrangement uses TRBV6-5 and TRBJ1-1, with 7 positions matching TRBD1. Germline V gene lookup returns CDR1 MNHEY and CDR2 SVGAGI. The trim removed 10 bases at V and 4 bases at J, leaving 9 bases unmatched. This CDR3 contains 13 residues. In nucleotides, the CDR3 is TGTGCCACCCGACAGGGCGGGAGCACTGAAGCTTTCTTT. Translating gives CATRQGGSTEAFF.

The V call is TRBV6-6, the J call TRBJ2-5; 7 bases align to TRBD1. The germline gives CDR1 MNHNY, CDR2 SVGAGI (reference sequence). J gave up 5 bases and V 5 bases, and 11 bases lay outside the gene matches. The CDR3 extends over 15 amino acids. CDR3 sequence (DNA): TGTGCCAGCAGTATATTCGACAGGGTAGGGGAGACCCAGTACTTC. Its translation is CASSIFDRVGETQYF.

This clone was recorded once. The V call is TRBV27, the J call TRBJ1-2; 8 positions match TRBD1. CDR1 and CDR2 from the germline V gene are MNHEY and SMNVEV (reference sequence). Germline trimming cut 3 bases from V and 6 bases from J; bases unmatched to any gene: 9. The CDR3 length is 15 residues. This CDR3 reads CASSFGQGDSNGYTF. CDR3 DNA: TGTGCCAGCAGTTTCGGACAGGGTGATAGTAATGGCTACACCTTC.

This rearrangement joins TRBV30 to TRBJ2-7; 7 bases match TRBD1. The CDR3 has 14 residues. V shed 3 bases, J shed 0 bases, and the junction held 5 bases outside the gene matches. Germline CDR1 is GTSNPN and CDR2 is SVGIG (reference sequence). The CDR3 bases are TGTGCCTGGAGCCAGGGGGACATCTCCTACGAGCAGTACTTC. Encoded protein: CAWSQGDISYEQYF.

This clone was found a few times. This chain connects TRBV7-6 to TRBJ1-1; the match to TRBD1 covers 7 bases. Germline V gene sequence: CDR1 SGHVS, CDR2 FNYEAQ. The CDR3 covers 13 residues. The V gene end was trimmed by 7 bases and the J gene end by 1 base; junction bases not matched to a gene: 3. The chain's CDR3 is CASKDRPNTEAFF. The CDR3 DNA reads as TGTGCCAGCAAGGACAGGCCGAACACTGAAGCTTTCTTT.

The V call is TRBV30, the J call TRBJ2-1; D gene uncertain. This CDR3 has 12 amino acids. V was clipped by 0 bases and J by 8 bases, with 8 bases between them. Looked up from germline, CDR1 is GTSNPN and CDR2 is SVGIG (reference sequence). CDR3 DNA sequence: TGTGCCTGGAGTGTACGCGATGATGAGCAGTTCTTC. Protein sequence: CAWSVRDDEQFF.

The genes are TRBV27 and TRBJ2-5, with D possibly matching TRBD2 (5 bases). Germline CDR1 is MNHEY and CDR2 is SMNVEV (reference sequence). V lost 2 bases, J lost 0 bases, and 10 bases lay in between. The CDR3 has 15 amino acids. For the CDR3, the DNA is TGTGCCAGCAGTTTAGGGGAGTTGAACCAAGAGACCCAGTACTTC. As protein: CASSLGELNQETQYF.

The chain uses TRBV7-9 and TRBJ2-7; 7 positions match TRBD1. The germline gives CDR1 SEHNR, CDR2 FQNEAQ (reference sequence). The junction had 14 bases not matched to a gene; V was cut back by 4 bases and J by 2 bases. The CDR3 runs to 17 residues. The DNA for the CDR3 is TGTGCCAGCAGCTACCCCAAAGGCACAGGGGTGCCCTACGAGCAGTACTTC. This sequence encodes CASSYPKGTGVPYEQYF.

This rearrangement joins TRBV9 to TRBJ1-3; 8 nucleotides align to TRBD1. The V gene's germline CDR1 is SGDLS and CDR2 YYNGEE. The CDR3 runs 15 residues. Losses at the gene ends were 4 bases for V and 0 bases for J; bases not matched to a gene: 3. CDR3 bases: TGTGCCAGCAGCCCAGGGGGCTTCTCTGGAAACACCATATATTTT. Translated: CASSPGGFSGNTIYF.

V is TRBV30 and J is TRBJ1-1; the match to TRBD1 covers 7 bases. Germline assignment: CDR1 GTSNPN and CDR2 SVGIG (reference sequence). The ends lost 3 bases at V and 11 bases at J; junction bases unmatched: 21. This CDR3 contains 16 residues. This chain's CDR3 is CAWRRGQLKLLLLAFF. CDR3 nucleotides: TGTGCCTGGAGGCGGGGACAGCTCAAGCTCCTGCTGCTGGCTTTCTTT.

This clone was seen only a few times. The chain carries TRBV27 and TRBJ1-1, with a weak D call TRBD1 (6 bases). Per germline, CDR1 MNHEY and CDR2 SMNVEV (reference sequence). This CDR3 region has 14 residues. Trimming shortened V by 3 bases and J by 5 bases, and 13 bases separated the two germline ends. The CDR3 spells CASSFGGQVTEAFF. The CDR3 nucleotides read TGTGCCAGCAGTTTTGGGGGGCAGGTGACTGAAGCTTTCTTT.

The genes are TRBV9 and TRBJ2-1; 10 nucleotides line up with TRBD2. Germline CDR1 is SGDLS and CDR2 is YYNGEE. The CDR3 extends over 14 amino acids. V lost 3 bases and J lost 8; bases outside the gene matches: 5. The CDR3 region is CASSGSGRAHEQFF. CDR3 DNA sequence: TGTGCCAGCAGCGGGAGCGGGAGGGCCCATGAGCAGTTCTTC.

The V and J genes are TRBV9 and TRBJ2-3; 7 bases agree with TRBD2. CDR1 SGDLS and CDR2 YYNGEE come from the germline V gene. This CDR3 is built from 16 residues. J was trimmed by 2 bases and V by 1 base; bases with no gene match: 7. The DNA of the CDR3 is TGTGCCAGCAGCGTAAGGTCGGGAGGCGCCACAGATACGCAGTATTTT. It specifies CASSVRSGGATDTQYF.

The V call is TRBV9, the J call TRBJ2-1; tentative D call: TRBD2 (5 bases). Trimming removed 3 bases at V and 9 bases at J, with 16 bases between. Germline V gives CDR1 SGDLS, CDR2 YYNGEE. The CDR3 sequence is 14 residues long. The CDR3 DNA is TGTGCCAGCAGCGCCGGACTCCTCGAGCTTGAGCAGTTCTTC. Its translation: CASSAGLLELEQFF. The full variable domain, its missing parts supplied by reference TRBV9 and TRBJ2-1, is DSGVTQTPKHLITATGQRVTLRCSPRSGDLSVYWYQQSLDQGLQFLIQYYNGEERAKGNILERFSAQQFPDLHSELNLSSLELGDSALYFCASSAGLLELEQFFGPGTRLTVL.

The chain employs TRBV5-1 and TRBJ2-7; 7 nucleotides line up with TRBD1. J was trimmed by 4 bases and V by 0 bases; bases with no gene match: 4. There are 14 residues in the CDR3. Germline values: CDR1 SGHRS, CDR2 YFSETQ. The CDR3 coding sequence is TGCGCCAGCAGCTTGGCTGGGACAGAGTACGAGCAGTACTTC. It yields the protein CASSLAGTEYEQYF.

The chain links TRBV4-3 to TRBJ2-2; tentatively, D is TRBD2 (5 bases). V was pared by 1 base and J by 0 bases, with 15 bases between. The germline CDR1 and CDR2 sequences are LGHNA and YSLEER. This CDR3 region has 18 residues. The CDR3: CASSQVPTGNSNTGELFF. The CDR3 region has the DNA TGCGCCAGCAGCCAAGTGCCCACCGGGAATTCGAACACCGGGGAGCTGTTTTTT.

The rearrangement joins TRBV27 to TRBJ2-7; 9 bases line up with TRBD1. This CDR3 has 14 amino acids. The J segment lost 3 bases and the V segment lost 7 bases, leaving 7 bases of the junction unmatched. From germline, CDR1 is MNHEY and CDR2 SMNVEV (reference sequence). CDR3 nucleotides: TGTGCCAGCACCGACATGACAGGGGGCTACGAGCAGTACTTC. Encoded protein: CASTDMTGGYEQYF.

This chain connects TRBV27 to TRBJ2-5; D unclear. The CDR3 runs 12 residues. Trimming left V 8 bases short and J 5 bases short, with 12 bases between. The V gene's germline CDR1 is MNHEY and CDR2 SMNVEV (reference sequence). CDR3 sequence: CASRNPSETQYF. CDR3 nucleotide sequence: TGTGCCAGCCGTAACCCCTCGGAGACCCAGTACTTC.

The chain combines TRBV4-1 with TRBJ2-1; 7 bases match TRBD2. V lost 0 bases and J lost 1; bases outside the gene matches: 3. The germline CDR1 and CDR2 sequences are MGHRA and YSYEKL. The CDR3 sequence is 16 residues long. CDR3 in DNA: TGCGCCAGCAGCCAAGATAGGCGGGAGTCCTACAATGAGCAGTTCTTC. This sequence encodes CASSQDRRESYNEQFF.